Below, one T cell receptor (beta chain) is given with its context. Reverse transcription of 0.5 to 1 ug RNA was performed with random hexamers. Amplification of TCR beta CDR3 by immunoSEQ multiplex PCR spanned 54 Vbeta and 13 Jbeta. TCRdb passed the immunoSEQ multiplex PCR reads through MiXCR, listing each CDR3 protein once. The sample yields about 60,000 distinct CDR3 sequences, 85% to 95% seen once. This specimen comes from a study of CD8 T cells in Susac syndrome. CD8+ and CD4+ T cells from blood underwent TCR beta sequencing. The sequence came from a human donor in good health. The sample comprised CD8+ T cells from PBMCs.

CDR3 sequence (DNA): TGCAGCGCCTCCTCGACAACCACTAACTATGGCTACACCTTC. Translating gives CSASSTTTNYGYTF. V gene TRBV29-1 combines with J gene TRBJ1-2; D remains unclear. This CDR3 spans 14 amino acids. The V gene lost 7 bases and the J gene lost 0 bases, with 15 bases spanning the gap. The V gene's germline CDR1 is SQVTM and CDR2 ANQGSEA. The full variable domain, completed using reference TRBV29-1 and TRBJ1-2, is SAVISQKPSRDICQRGTSLTIQCQVDSQVTMMFWYRQQPGQSLTLIATANQGSEATYESGFVIDKFPISRPNLTFSTLTVSNMSPEDSSIYLCSASSTTTNYGYTFGSGTRLTVV.